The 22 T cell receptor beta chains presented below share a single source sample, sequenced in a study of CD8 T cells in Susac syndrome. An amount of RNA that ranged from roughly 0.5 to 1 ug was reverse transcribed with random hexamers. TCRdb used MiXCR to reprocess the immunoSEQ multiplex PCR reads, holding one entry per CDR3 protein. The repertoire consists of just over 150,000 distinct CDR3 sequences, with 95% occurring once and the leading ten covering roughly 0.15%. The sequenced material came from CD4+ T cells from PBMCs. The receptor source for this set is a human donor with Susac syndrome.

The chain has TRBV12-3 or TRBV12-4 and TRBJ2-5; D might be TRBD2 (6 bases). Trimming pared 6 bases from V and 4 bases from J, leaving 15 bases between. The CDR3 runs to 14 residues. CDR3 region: CASRKSTEGETQYF. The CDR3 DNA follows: TGTGCCAGCAGAAAAAGCACGGAGGGAGAGACCCAGTACTTC.

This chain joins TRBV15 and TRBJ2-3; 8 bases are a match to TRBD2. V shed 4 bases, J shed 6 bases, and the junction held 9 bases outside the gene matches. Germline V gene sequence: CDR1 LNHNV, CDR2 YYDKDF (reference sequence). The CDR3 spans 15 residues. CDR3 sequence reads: CATSILGLATDTQYF. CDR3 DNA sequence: TGTGCCACCAGCATACTAGGACTAGCAACCGATACGCAGTATTTT.

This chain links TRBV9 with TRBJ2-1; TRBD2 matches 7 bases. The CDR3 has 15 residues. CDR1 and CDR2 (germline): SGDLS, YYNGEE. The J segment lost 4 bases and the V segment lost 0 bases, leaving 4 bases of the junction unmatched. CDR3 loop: CASSVGAGQYNEQFF. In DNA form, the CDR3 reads TGTGCCAGCAGCGTAGGAGCGGGGCAGTACAATGAGCAGTTCTTC. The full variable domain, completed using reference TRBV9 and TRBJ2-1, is DSGVTQTPKHLITATGQRVTLRCSPRSGDLSVYWYQQSLDQGLQFLIQYYNGEERAKGNILERFSAQQFPDLHSELNLSSLELGDSALYFCASSVGAGQYNEQFFGPGTRLTVL.

The CDR3 reads CASSRPGQGITEAFF. DNA for the CDR3: TGTGCCAGCAGCCGTCCGGGACAGGGAATCACTGAAGCTTTCTTT. V usage is TRBV3-1 and J usage is TRBJ1-1; 9 nucleotides line up with TRBD1. This CDR3 is 15 amino acids long. V lost 4 bases to trimming and J lost 4 bases; unmatched junction nucleotides: 7. Germline V gene sequence: CDR1 LGHDT, CDR2 YNNKEL (reference sequence).

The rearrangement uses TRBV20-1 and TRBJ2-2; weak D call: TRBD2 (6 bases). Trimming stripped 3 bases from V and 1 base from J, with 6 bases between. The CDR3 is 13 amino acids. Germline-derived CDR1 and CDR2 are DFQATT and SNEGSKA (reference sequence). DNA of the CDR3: TGCAGTGCTAGGACTAGGAACACCGGGGAGCTGTTTTTT. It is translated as CSARTRNTGELFF.

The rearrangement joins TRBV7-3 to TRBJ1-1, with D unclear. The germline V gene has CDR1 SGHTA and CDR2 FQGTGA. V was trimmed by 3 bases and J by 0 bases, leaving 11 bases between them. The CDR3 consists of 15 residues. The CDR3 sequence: CASSFRTGMNTEAFF. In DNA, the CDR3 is TGTGCCAGCAGCTTCAGGACGGGGATGAACACTGAAGCTTTCTTT. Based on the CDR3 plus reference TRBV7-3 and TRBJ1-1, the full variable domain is GAGVSQTPSNKVTEKGKYVELRCDPISGHTALYWYRQSLGQGPEFLIYFQGTGAADDSGLPNDRFFAVRPEGSVSTLKIQRTERGDSAVYLCASSFRTGMNTEAFFGQGTRLTVV.

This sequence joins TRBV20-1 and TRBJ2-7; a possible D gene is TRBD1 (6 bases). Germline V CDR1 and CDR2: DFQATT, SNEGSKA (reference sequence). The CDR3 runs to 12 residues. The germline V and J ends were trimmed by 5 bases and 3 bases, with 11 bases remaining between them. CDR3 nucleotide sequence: TGCAGTGCTGGGGACAACAGCTACGAGCAGTACTTC. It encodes CSAGDNSYEQYF.

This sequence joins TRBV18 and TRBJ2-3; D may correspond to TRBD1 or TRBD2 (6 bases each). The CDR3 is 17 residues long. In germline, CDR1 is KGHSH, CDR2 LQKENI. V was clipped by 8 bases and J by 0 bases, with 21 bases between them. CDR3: CASLTTGAVLSTDTQYF. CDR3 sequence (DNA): TGTGCCAGCCTGACCACGGGGGCGGTTCTAAGCACAGATACGCAGTATTTT.

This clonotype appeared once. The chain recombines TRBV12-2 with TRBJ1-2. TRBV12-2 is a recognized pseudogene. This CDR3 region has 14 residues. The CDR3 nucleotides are TGTGCAAGTCGCTTAAAGTGGAGAGAGTATGGCTACACCTTC. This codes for CASRLKWREYGYTF.

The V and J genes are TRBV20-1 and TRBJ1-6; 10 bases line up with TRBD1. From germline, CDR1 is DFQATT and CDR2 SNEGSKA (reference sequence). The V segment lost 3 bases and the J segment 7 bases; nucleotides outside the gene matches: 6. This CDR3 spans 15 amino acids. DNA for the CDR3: TGCAGTGCTAGTTCGGGGACAGGGGTAAATTCACCCCTCCACTTT. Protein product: CSASSGTGVNSPLHF.

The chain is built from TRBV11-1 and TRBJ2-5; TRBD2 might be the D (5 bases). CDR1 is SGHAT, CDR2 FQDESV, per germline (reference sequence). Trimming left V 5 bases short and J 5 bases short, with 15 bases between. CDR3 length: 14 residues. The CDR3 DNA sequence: TGTGCCAGCAGCCCAACTAGGAGTCGGGAGACCCAGTACTTC. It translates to CASSPTRSRETQYF.

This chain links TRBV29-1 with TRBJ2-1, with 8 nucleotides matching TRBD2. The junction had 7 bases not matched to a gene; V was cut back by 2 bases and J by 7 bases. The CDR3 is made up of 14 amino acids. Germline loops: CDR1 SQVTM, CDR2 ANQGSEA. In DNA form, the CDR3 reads TGCAGCGTTGAACCAGCGGGGGAGATTAATGAGCAGTTCTTC. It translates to CSVEPAGEINEQFF.

The CDR3 DNA sequence: TGTGCCAGCAGCAAGGGACTAGCGGACAGGAATGAGCAGTTCTTC. Protein sequence: CASSKGLADRNEQFF. V usage is TRBV7-9 and J usage is TRBJ2-1; 11 bases are shared with TRBD2. CDR1 SEHNR and CDR2 FQNEAQ come from the germline V gene (reference sequence). The V gene end was trimmed by 5 bases and the J gene end by 7 bases; junction bases not matched to a gene: 7. This CDR3 region has 15 residues. The full variable domain, completed using reference TRBV7-9 and TRBJ2-1, is DTGVSQNPRHKITKRGQNVTFRCDPISEHNRLYWYRQTLGQGPEFLTYFQNEAQLEKSRLLSDRFSAERPKGSFSTLEIQRTEQGDSAMYLCASSKGLADRNEQFFGPGTRLTVL.

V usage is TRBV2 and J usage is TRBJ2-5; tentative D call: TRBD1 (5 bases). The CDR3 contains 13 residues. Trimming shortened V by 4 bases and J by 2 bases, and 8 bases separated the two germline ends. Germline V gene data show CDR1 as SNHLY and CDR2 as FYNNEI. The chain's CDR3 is CASSADSQETQYF. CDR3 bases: TGTGCCAGCAGTGCTGACAGTCAAGAGACCCAGTACTTC.

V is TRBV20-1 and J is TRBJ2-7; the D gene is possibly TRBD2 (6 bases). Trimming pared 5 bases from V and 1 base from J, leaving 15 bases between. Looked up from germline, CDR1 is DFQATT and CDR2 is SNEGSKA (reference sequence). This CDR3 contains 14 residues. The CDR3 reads CSAELVAGSYEQYF. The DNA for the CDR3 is TGCAGTGCTGAACTGGTGGCGGGGTCCTACGAGCAGTACTTC.

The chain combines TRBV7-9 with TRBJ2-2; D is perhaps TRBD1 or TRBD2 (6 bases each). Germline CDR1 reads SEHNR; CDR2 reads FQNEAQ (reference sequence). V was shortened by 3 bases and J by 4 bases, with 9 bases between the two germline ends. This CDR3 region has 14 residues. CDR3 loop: CASSFRGPTGELFF. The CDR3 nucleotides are TGTGCCAGCAGCTTTCGGGGGCCCACCGGGGAGCTGTTTTTT.

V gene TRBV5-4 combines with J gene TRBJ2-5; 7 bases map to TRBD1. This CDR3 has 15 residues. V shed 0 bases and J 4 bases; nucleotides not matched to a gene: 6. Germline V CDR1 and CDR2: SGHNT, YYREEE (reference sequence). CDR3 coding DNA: TGTGCCAGCAGCTTGGAGACAGGGAGAGGAGAGACCCAGTACTTC. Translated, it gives CASSLETGRGETQYF. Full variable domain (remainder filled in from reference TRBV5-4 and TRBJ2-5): ETGVTQSPTHLIKTRGQQVTLRCSSQSGHNTVSWYQQALGQGPQFIFQYYREEENGRGNFPPRFSGLQFPNYSSELNVNALELDDSALYLCASSLETGRGETQYFGPGTRLLVL.

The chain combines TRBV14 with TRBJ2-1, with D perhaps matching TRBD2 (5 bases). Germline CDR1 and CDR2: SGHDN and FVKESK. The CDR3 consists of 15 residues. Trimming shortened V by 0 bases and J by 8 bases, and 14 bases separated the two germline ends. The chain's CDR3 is CASSQDRGLADEQFF. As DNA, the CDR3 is TGTGCCAGCAGCCAAGACCGAGGCCTAGCCGATGAGCAGTTCTTC. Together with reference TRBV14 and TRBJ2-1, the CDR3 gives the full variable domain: EAGVTQFPSHSVIEKGQTVTLRCDPISGHDNLYWYRRVMGKEIKFLLHFVKESKQDESGMPNNRFLAERTGGTYSTLKVQPAELEDSGVYFCASSQDRGLADEQFFGPGTRLTVL.

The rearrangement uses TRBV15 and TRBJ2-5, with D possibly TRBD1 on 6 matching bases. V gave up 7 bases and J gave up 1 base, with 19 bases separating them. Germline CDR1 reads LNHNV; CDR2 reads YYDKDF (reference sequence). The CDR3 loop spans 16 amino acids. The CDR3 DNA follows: TGTGCCACCAAGCGGTACAGGCAGGGGATCCAAGAGACCCAGTACTTC. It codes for CATKRYRQGIQETQYF.

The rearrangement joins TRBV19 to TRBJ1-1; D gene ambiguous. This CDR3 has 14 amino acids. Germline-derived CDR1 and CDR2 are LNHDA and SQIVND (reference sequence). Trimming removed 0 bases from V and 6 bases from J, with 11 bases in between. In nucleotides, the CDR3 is TGTGCCAGTAGTATAGAGGCCCCGTCCGCTGAAGCTTTCTTT. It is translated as CASSIEAPSAEAFF.

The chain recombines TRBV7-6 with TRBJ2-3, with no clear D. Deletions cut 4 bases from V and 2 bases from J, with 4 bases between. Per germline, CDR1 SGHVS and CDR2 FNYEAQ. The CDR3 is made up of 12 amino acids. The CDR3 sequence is CASSSFTDTQYF. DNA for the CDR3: TGTGCCAGCAGCTCTTTCACAGATACGCAGTATTTT. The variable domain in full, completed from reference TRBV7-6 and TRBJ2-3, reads GAGVSQSPRYKVTKRGQDVALRCDPISGHVSLYWYRQALGQGPEFLTYFNYEAQQDKSGLPNDRFSAERPEGSISTLTIQRTEQRDSAMYRCASSSFTDTQYFGPGTRLTVL.

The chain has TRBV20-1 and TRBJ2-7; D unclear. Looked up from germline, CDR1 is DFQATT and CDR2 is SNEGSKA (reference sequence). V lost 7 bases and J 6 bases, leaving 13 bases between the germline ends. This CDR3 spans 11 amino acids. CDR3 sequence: CSVWGVGEQYF. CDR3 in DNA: TGCAGTGTTTGGGGTGTCGGCGAGCAGTACTTC.